These 4 T cell receptor beta chains share one sample of origin, sequenced in a study of cytomegalovirus exposure and HLA in healthy donors. A multiplex PCR was run with 60 Vbeta primers and 13 Jbeta primers. Produced via immunoSEQ multiplex PCR; TCRdb's table is partial and in-frame only. The table records 40,000 or so clones, about 67% of them present only once. Sequencing was performed on PBMCs. The receptors come from a man aged 30 to 45 in good health and CMV-seronegative.

The chain is built from TRBV18 and TRBJ1-3, with a weak D call TRBD1 (5 bases). Germline values: CDR1 KGHSH, CDR2 LQKENI. The V end was cut by 3 bases, the J end by 2 bases, with 14 bases between. This CDR3 is built from 16 residues. The CDR3 here is CASSPRNQGTGNTIYF. Written as DNA, the CDR3 is TGTGCCAGCTCACCTCGGAACCAGGGTACTGGAAACACCATATATTTT.

CDR3 coding DNA: TGTGCCAGCAGCTTATTTGGGAGCAATGAGCAGTTCTTC. Its protein is CASSLFGSNEQFF. This rearrangement joins TRBV7-8 to TRBJ2-1, with D possibly TRBD2 on 5 matching bases. CDR1 SGHVS and CDR2 FQNEAQ come from the germline V gene. The CDR3 has 13 residues. V lost 2 bases to trimming and J lost 6 bases, with 8 bases between them.

The rearrangement links TRBV25-1 to TRBJ1-2; 7 bases are a match to TRBD1. V dropped 4 bases and J dropped 7; count of bases not matched to a gene: 12. CDR1 is MGHDK, CDR2 SYGVNS, per germline. There are 15 residues in the CDR3. CDR3 DNA sequence: TGTGCCAGCAGTGCTCCGGGACAGTGGTCGCGTGGCTACACCTTC. As protein: CASSAPGQWSRGYTF.

The gene calls are TRBV9 and TRBJ2-5; D possibly corresponds to TRBD1 (5 bases). There are 14 residues in the CDR3. Trimming left V 0 bases short and J 4 bases short, with 10 bases between. Germline V lookup: CDR1 SGDLS, CDR2 YYNGEE. Here the CDR3 DNA reads TGTGCCAGCAGCGTAGAAGGACATTCAGAGACCCAGTACTTC. Translating gives CASSVEGHSETQYF.